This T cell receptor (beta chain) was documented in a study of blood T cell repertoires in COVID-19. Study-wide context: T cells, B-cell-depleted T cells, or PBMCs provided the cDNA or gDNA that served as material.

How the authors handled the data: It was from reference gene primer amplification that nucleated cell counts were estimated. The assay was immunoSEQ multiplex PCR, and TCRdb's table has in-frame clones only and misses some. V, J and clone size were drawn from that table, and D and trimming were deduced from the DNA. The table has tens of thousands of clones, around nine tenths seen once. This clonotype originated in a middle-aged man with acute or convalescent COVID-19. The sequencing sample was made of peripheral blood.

CDR3 in amino acids: CASSLGTGSGTEAFF. The CDR3 nucleotides read TGTGCCAGCAGCTTGGGGACAGGGTCAGGCACTGAAGCTTTCTTT. The genes are TRBV5-4 and TRBJ1-1; 8 bases agree with TRBD1. The CDR3 is 15 amino acids. Losses at the gene ends were 0 bases for V and 4 bases for J; bases not matched to a gene: 5. CDR1 SGHNT and CDR2 YYREEE come from the germline V gene (reference sequence). Based on the CDR3 plus reference TRBV5-4 and TRBJ1-1, the full variable domain is ETGVTQSPTHLIKTRGQQVTLRCSSQSGHNTVSWYQQALGQGPQFIFQYYREEENGRGNFPPRFSGLQFPNYSSELNVNALELDDSALYLCASSLGTGSGTEAFFGQGTRLTVV.